This T cell receptor beta chain was observed in a study of beta chain features in type 1 diabetes. Study results and caveats: PCR might pick shorter templates more often, in the same way for patients and controls. Shorter TCRB CDR3s, moderately but significantly so, marked every one of the four CD4+ subsets in Type 1 diabetes patients. For type 1 diabetes patients, VDJ junctions showed fewer insertions and more deletions. Cells expressing TCR highly could be over-represented by cDNA sequencing.

CD4+ naive, central memory, regulatory and stem cell-like memory subsets were isolated by sorting on CD45RO/CCR7/CD25/CD127/CD95/CD27. This clone was counted a few times. The target antigen is unknown. Reverse transcribing all isolated RNA meant expressed TCRB transcripts were sequenced. The assay was immunoSEQ multiplex PCR, and TCRdb's table has in-frame clones only and misses some. The data contain 550,000 to 850,000 clones, around 15% of them seen just once; the ten biggest clones take up approximately 0.022%. With 4 bases removed from V and 5 bases from J, the gap between germline ends came to 12 bases. Germline V gives CDR1 SGHRS, CDR2 YFSETQ. This CDR3 has 13 amino acids.

Material: naive CD4+ T cells from blood. The chain couples TRBV5-1 to TRBJ1-1, with D unresolved. This receptor was identified in a man between 18 and 29 years old with type 1 diabetes. The chain's CDR3 is CASSRDAGTEAFF. The CDR3 bases are TGCGCCAGCAGCAGGGATGCGGGGACTGAAGCTTTCTTT.